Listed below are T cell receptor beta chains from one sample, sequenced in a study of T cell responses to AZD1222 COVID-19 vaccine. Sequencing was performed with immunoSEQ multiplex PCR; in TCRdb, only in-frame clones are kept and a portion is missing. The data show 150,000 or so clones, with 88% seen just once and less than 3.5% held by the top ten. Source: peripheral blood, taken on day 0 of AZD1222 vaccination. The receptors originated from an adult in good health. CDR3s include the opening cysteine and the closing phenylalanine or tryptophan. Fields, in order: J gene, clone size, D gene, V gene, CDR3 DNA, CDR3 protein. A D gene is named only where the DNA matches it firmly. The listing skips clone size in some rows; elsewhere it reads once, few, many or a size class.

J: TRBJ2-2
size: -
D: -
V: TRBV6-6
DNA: TGTGCCAGCAGTTACTCCGAGATTCGGGGCACCGGGGAGCTGTTTTTT
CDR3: CASSYSEIRGTGELFF

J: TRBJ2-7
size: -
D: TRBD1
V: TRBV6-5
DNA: TGTGCCAGCAGTTACGGACAGGGGGCCCAATACGAGCAGTACTTC
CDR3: CASSYGQGAQYEQYF

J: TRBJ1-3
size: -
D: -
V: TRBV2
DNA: TGTGCCAGCAGTGTCAACAGACCTAACTCTGGAAACACCATATATTTT
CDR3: CASSVNRPNSGNTIYF

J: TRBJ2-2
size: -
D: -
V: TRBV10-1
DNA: TGCGCCAGCAGTTTGGCAGGAAACACCGGGGAGCTGTTTTTT
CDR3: CASSLAGNTGELFF

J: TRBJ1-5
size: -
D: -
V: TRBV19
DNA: TGTGCCAGTAGTATGGGAGTCAATCAGCCCCAGCATTTT
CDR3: CASSMGVNQPQHF

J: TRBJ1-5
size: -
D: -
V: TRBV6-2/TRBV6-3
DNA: TGTGCCAGCAGTTCCTGGGGGGGCAATCAGCCCCAGCATTTT
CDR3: CASSSWGGNQPQHF

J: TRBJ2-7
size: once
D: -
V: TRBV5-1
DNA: TGCGCCAGCAGCTTGAGTGGGGACTCCTACGAGCAGTACTTC
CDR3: CASSLSGDSYEQYF

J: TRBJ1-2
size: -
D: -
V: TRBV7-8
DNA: TGTGCCAGCAGCTTAGGTAGCGTTATCGGTGGCTACACCTTC
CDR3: CASSLGSVIGGYTF

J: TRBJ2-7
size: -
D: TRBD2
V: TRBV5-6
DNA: TGTGCCAGCAGCTTGGTGGGTAGCGGGGGTTCCTACGAGCAGTACTTC
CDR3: CASSLVGSGGSYEQYF

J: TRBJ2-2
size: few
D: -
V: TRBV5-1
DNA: TGCGCCAGCTGTGAAAGGGTCGACACCGGGGAGCTGTTTTTT
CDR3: CASCERVDTGELFF

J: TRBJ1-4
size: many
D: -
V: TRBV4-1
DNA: TGCGCCAGCAGCCAATTCCCAGGGGCCATTACAACTAATGAAAAACTGTTTTTT
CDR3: CASSQFPGAITTNEKLFF

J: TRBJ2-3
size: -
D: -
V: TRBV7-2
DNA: TGTGCCAGCAGCCTGCCGGAGGGGCAGGAGTGGACAGATACGCAGTATTTT
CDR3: CASSLPEGQEWTDTQYF

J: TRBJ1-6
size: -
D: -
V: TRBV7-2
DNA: TGTGCCAGCAGCTTATTCGGGATTCGGGGTAATTCACCCCTCCACTTT
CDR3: CASSLFGIRGNSPLHF

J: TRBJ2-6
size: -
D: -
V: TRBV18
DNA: TGTGCCAGCTCACCATTAATACAGGGACGCTCTGGGGCCAACGTCCTGACTTTC
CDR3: CASSPLIQGRSGANVLTF

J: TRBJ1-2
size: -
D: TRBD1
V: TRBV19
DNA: TGTGCCAGTATCCTCGGACAGGGATCCTATGGCTACACCTTC
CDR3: CASILGQGSYGYTF

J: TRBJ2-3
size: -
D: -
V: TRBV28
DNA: TGTGCCAGCAGCTCAGGGGTAGGAGTGACAGATACGCAGTATTTT
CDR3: CASSSGVGVTDTQYF

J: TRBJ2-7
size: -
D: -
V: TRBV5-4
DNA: TGTGCCAGCAGCTCAACATCAGACTACGAGCAGTACTTC
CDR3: CASSSTSDYEQYF

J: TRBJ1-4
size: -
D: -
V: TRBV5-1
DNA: TGCGCCAGCAGCTTGGTGTCTAATGAAAAACTGTTTTTT
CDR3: CASSLVSNEKLFF

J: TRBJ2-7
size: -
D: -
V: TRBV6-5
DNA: TGTGCCAGCAGTCAACAGACCTACGAGCAGTACTTC
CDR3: CASSQQTYEQYF

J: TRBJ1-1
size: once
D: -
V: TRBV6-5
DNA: TGTGCCTCAGGCCTGGGACAACTGAACACTGAAGCTTTCTTT
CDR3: CASGLGQLNTEAFF

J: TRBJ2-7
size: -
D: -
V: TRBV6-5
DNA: TGTGCCAGCAGTTACTCGGTGACAGCGAGCTCCTACGAGCAGTACTTC
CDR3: CASSYSVTASSYEQYF

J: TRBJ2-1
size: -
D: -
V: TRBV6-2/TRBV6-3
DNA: TGTGCCAGCAGTTCTCTCGGCTATGAGCAGTTCTTC
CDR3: CASSSLGYEQFF

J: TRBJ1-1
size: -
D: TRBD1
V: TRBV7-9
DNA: TGTGCCAGCAGCGTCCCGGGACAGGGAGTTAGAGAAGCTTTCTTT
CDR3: CASSVPGQGVREAFF

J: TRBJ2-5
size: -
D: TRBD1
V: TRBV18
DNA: TGTGCCAGCTCACTCAATTCACAGGGGGCTGAGACCCAGTACTTC
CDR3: CASSLNSQGAETQYF